This T cell receptor (beta chain) was sequenced during a study of blood T cell repertoires in COVID-19. As for the study in general: Sites across the United States, Italy and Spain contributed samples from acute and convalescent COVID-19. From T cells, B-cell-depleted T cells, or PBMCs came the material, which was cDNA or gDNA.

The table came from immunoSEQ multiplex PCR; TCRdb's copy has only in-frame clones and leaves some out. The repertoire has about 200,000 clones, 80% to 90% of them found once; the top ten carry more than 8%. CDR3 length: 16 amino acids. The V gene's germline CDR1 is LNHDA and CDR2 SQIVND (reference sequence). V gave up 2 bases and J gave up 4 bases, with 15 bases separating them. The sequence derives from a woman aged 50 to 65 with acute or convalescent COVID-19. The chain combines TRBV19 with TRBJ1-3, with D unresolved. Sequencing was done on a sample of peripheral blood. The CDR3 sequence is CASSIWQADGGNTIYF. The CDR3 nucleotides read TGTGCCAGTAGTATATGGCAGGCCGACGGCGGAAACACCATATATTTT.